The 18 T cell receptor beta chains reported below all come from one sample, sequenced in a study of shared clonotypes between healthy human individuals. Repertoires were generated with immunoSEQ multiplex PCR, while TCRdb's copy carries only in-frame clones and drops some. Of 1.5 million to 2.5 million clones detected, about 95% appear once; the ten largest clones hold around 1.2%. Positively selected for CCR7, the CD45RO-negative cells used as naive CD8 cells excluded terminally differentiated effector memory CD45RA+ cells. The sample comprised naive CD8+ T cells sorted from blood. These receptor sequences come from a man younger than 30 in good health.

Points on this clone: Other DNA sequences of this sample code for an identical CDR3. The CDR3 DNA reads as TGTGCCAGCAGTTACTCGGGAGGGTTGAACACTGAAGCTTTCTTT. Residues: CASSYSGGLNTEAFF. V gene TRBV6-5 combines with J gene TRBJ1-1; D is unresolved. The germline CDR1 and CDR2 sequences are MNHEY and SVGAGI. The CDR3 totals 15 residues. Trimming shortened V by 0 bases and J by 0 bases, and 8 bases separated the two germline ends.

This clone has just one count. The chain is built from TRBV12-5 and TRBJ2-4; maybe TRBD1 (5 bases). The CDR3 is made up of 17 amino acids. Germline CDR1 and CDR2: LGHNT and FRNRAP. V was clipped by 11 bases and J by 0 bases, with 23 bases between them. The CDR3 coding sequence is TGTGCTCCTGGGAAGCCACAGGCACGCCTAGCCAAAAACATTCAGTACTTC. Translated, it gives CAPGKPQARLAKNIQYF.

V usage is TRBV6-5 and J usage is TRBJ2-1; 7 bases fit TRBD2. This CDR3 has 16 amino acids. With V trimmed by 4 bases and J by 1 base, 7 bases remained unmatched. The germline CDR1 and CDR2 sequences are MNHEY and SVGAGI. This chain's CDR3 is CASSLALAKSYNEQFF. DNA for the CDR3: TGTGCCAGCAGTTTAGCACTAGCGAAGTCCTACAATGAGCAGTTCTTC.

This clone was counted a few times. This chain connects TRBV6-5 to TRBJ2-7; 7 bases line up with TRBD2. This CDR3 region has 13 residues. Germline V gene lookup returns CDR1 MNHEY and CDR2 SVGAGI. Trimming took 2 bases from V and 6 from J; bases not matched to a gene: 4. The CDR3 is CASSYGPGGEQYF. CDR3 bases: TGTGCCAGCAGTTACGGGCCGGGGGGCGAGCAGTACTTC.

The chain is built from TRBV14 and TRBJ2-1, with a tentative D call TRBD2 (6 bases). V was clipped by 4 bases and J by 4 bases, with 26 bases between them. Germline V gives CDR1 SGHDN, CDR2 FVKESK. CDR3 size: 19 residues. CDR3 residues: CASSPLGVSGRGAYNEQFF. The CDR3 DNA reads TGTGCCAGCAGCCCACTTGGCGTTAGCGGCCGCGGGGCATACAATGAGCAGTTCTTC. Based on the CDR3 plus reference TRBV14 and TRBJ2-1, the full variable domain is EAGVTQFPSHSVIEKGQTVTLRCDPISGHDNLYWYRRVMGKEIKFLLHFVKESKQDESGMPNNRFLAERTGGTYSTLKVQPAELEDSGVYFCASSPLGVSGRGAYNEQFFGPGTRLTVL.

The genes are TRBV5-6 and TRBJ2-1; D is uncertain. Trimming cost V 1 base and J 3 bases, with 5 bases left between them. The CDR3 loop spans 13 amino acids. Per germline, CDR1 SGHDT and CDR2 YYEEEE. CDR3 nucleotide sequence: TGTGCCAGCAGCTTGTGGGACTACAATGAGCAGTTCTTC. Protein: CASSLWDYNEQFF. Based on the CDR3 plus reference TRBV5-6 and TRBJ2-1, the full variable domain is DAGVTQSPTHLIKTRGQQVTLRCSPKSGHDTVSWYQQALGQGPQFIFQYYEEEERQRGNFPDRFSGHQFPNYSSELNVNALLLGDSALYLCASSLWDYNEQFFGPGTRLTVL.

The chain couples TRBV5-1 to TRBJ2-1; 7 bases line up with TRBD1. The germline V gene has CDR1 SGHRS and CDR2 YFSETQ. After removal of 4 bases from V and 7 bases from J, the junction contained 5 bases not matched to a gene. The CDR3 extends over 13 amino acids. This chain's CDR3 is CASSPGTANEQFF. CDR3 DNA sequence: TGCGCCAGCAGCCCCGGGACAGCTAATGAGCAGTTCTTC. The complete variable domain, with remaining parts taken from reference TRBV5-1 and TRBJ2-1, reads KAGVTQTPRYLIKTRGQQVTLSCSPISGHRSVSWYQQTPGQGLQFLFEYFSETQRNKGNFPGRFSGRQFSNSRSEMNVSTLELGDSALYLCASSPGTANEQFFGPGTRLTVL.

Notes on this clone: This CDR3 is also generated by other DNA sequences in the sample. The J gene is TRBJ2-3, the V gene TRBV27, with D unclear. V was trimmed by 2 bases and J by 5 bases, leaving 2 bases between them. Germline V gene sequence: CDR1 MNHEY, CDR2 SMNVEV (reference sequence). This CDR3 spans 11 amino acids. The CDR3, as DNA: TGTGCCAGCAGTTTAGGAGATACGCAGTATTTT. It codes for CASSLGDTQYF.

The V call is TRBV11-2, the J call TRBJ2-7; D is perhaps TRBD1 (6 bases). The CDR3 sequence is 17 residues long. CDR1 is SGHAT and CDR2 is FQNNGV in the germline V gene. Between the trimmed V and J ends, which lost 4 bases and 7 bases, there was a span of 26 bases. This CDR3 reads CASSSPIRGPFAMEQYF. The CDR3 DNA follows: TGTGCCAGCAGCTCACCGATCAGGGGTCCGTTCGCAATGGAGCAGTACTTC.

The gene calls are TRBV6-5 and TRBJ2-1; either TRBD1 or TRBD2 may fit D (7 bases each). Trimming pared 4 bases from V and 5 bases from J, leaving 12 bases between. CDR1 is MNHEY and CDR2 is SVGAGI in the germline V gene. This CDR3 has 14 residues. CDR3 residues: CASSWGGGNNEQFF. The CDR3 DNA reads TGTGCCAGCAGTTGGGGAGGGGGCAACAATGAGCAGTTCTTC.

The chain couples TRBV7-9 to TRBJ2-2; D is possibly TRBD2 (5 bases). The CDR3 totals 18 residues. Deletions cut 10 bases from V and 0 bases from J, with 24 bases between. Germline V gene sequence: CDR1 SEHNR, CDR2 FQNEAQ (reference sequence). The DNA for the CDR3 is TGTGCCACTCCGGAAGCTTTTAAAGCGGAGACGAACACCGGGGAGCTGTTTTTT. Amino acids: CATPEAFKAETNTGELFF.

The chain carries TRBV5-6 and TRBJ1-4; D gene uncertain. CDR1 is SGHDT, CDR2 YYEEEE, per germline. The CDR3 spans 18 residues. V was pared by 6 bases and J by 0 bases, with 21 bases between. The CDR3 is CASTSFLSQVATNEKLFF. In DNA form, the CDR3 reads TGTGCCAGCACCAGCTTCTTGAGCCAGGTTGCAACTAATGAAAAACTGTTTTTT.

The CDR3 is CASSIVFGNTEAFF. CDR3 coding DNA: TGTGCCAGTAGTATAGTATTCGGGAACACTGAAGCTTTCTTT. The chain carries TRBV19 and TRBJ1-1, with D hard to call. The CDR3 is 14 amino acids. In germline, CDR1 is LNHDA, CDR2 SQIVND (reference sequence). The V end was cut by 1 base, the J end by 1 base, with 7 bases between.

The J gene is TRBJ2-1, the V gene TRBV7-9, with D perhaps matching TRBD1 (6 bases). The CDR3 is 17 amino acids. V gave up 0 bases and J gave up 7 bases, with 19 bases separating them. CDR1 SEHNR and CDR2 FQNEAQ come from the germline V gene (reference sequence). The CDR3 region is CASSLALQGQIGNEQFF. The DNA of the CDR3 is TGTGCCAGCAGCTTAGCGCTCCAGGGGCAGATTGGAAATGAGCAGTTCTTC.

Remarks on this clone: This sample includes further DNA sequences coding for the same CDR3. CDR3 DNA sequence: TGTGCCAGCAGCTTGACCAGCACAGATACGCAGTATTTT. Amino acid sequence: CASSLTSTDTQYF. The chain couples TRBV27 to TRBJ2-3; D is uncertain. V lost 6 bases and J 0 bases, leaving 7 bases between the germline ends. Per the germline V gene, CDR1 is MNHEY and CDR2 is SMNVEV (reference sequence). The CDR3 runs to 13 residues.

The rearrangement links TRBV13 to TRBJ1-1; 8 bases fit TRBD1. Germline loops: CDR1 PRHDT, CDR2 FYEKMQ (reference sequence). V lost 5 bases to trimming and J lost 1 base; unmatched junction nucleotides: 3. The CDR3 is made up of 14 amino acids. The chain's CDR3 is CASSTGTGNTEAFF. In DNA form, the CDR3 reads TGTGCCAGCAGCACCGGGACAGGGAACACTGAAGCTTTCTTT.

Only one count was recorded for this clone. The CDR3 nucleotides read TGTGCCACCCAAAACGGACTAGCGGGGGGGAGTCCCTACAATGAGCAGTTCTTC. Its protein product is CATQNGLAGGSPYNEQFF. The gene calls are TRBV27 and TRBJ2-1; the match to TRBD2 covers 15 bases. CDR3 length equals 18 residues. The ends lost 10 bases at V and 2 bases at J; junction bases unmatched: 12. The germline V gene has CDR1 MNHEY and CDR2 SMNVEV (reference sequence).

Worth noting for this clone: The same CDR3 also results from other DNA sequences found in this sample. The gene calls are TRBV5-6 and TRBJ2-7, with D possibly TRBD1 on 5 matching bases. Germline CDR1 is SGHDT and CDR2 is YYEEEE. The CDR3 has 12 residues. V lost 4 bases and J lost 4, with 9 bases in between. Here the CDR3 reads CASSTQGYEQYF. The CDR3 nucleotides are TGTGCCAGCAGCACCCAGGGTTACGAGCAGTACTTC.